This TCR beta chain was identified during a study of blood T cell repertoires in COVID-19. Study-level background: The samples span acute and convalescent COVID-19 from the United States, Italy and Spain.

The germline V gene encodes CDR1 KGHSH and CDR2 LQKENI. This CDR3 is 15 amino acids long. J gave up 4 bases and V 0 bases, and 4 bases lay outside the gene matches. Per the original methods: Quantification of nucleated cells was approximated via reference gene primer amplification. The repertoire was sequenced with immunoSEQ multiplex PCR; TCRdb's copy has only in-frame clones and lacks some. D and trimming were read from the DNA, whereas the V and J calls and clone size are those reported in that table. This table has roughly 150,000 clones, more than 65% appearing once. Sequenced: peripheral blood. The chain has TRBV18 and TRBJ1-2; 8 nucleotides line up with TRBD1. The TCR was taken from an elderly woman with active or convalescent COVID-19. In DNA form, the CDR3 reads TGTGCCAGCTCACCACCTGCAGGGGGCTTCTATGGCTACACCTTC. Its protein is CASSPPAGGFYGYTF.